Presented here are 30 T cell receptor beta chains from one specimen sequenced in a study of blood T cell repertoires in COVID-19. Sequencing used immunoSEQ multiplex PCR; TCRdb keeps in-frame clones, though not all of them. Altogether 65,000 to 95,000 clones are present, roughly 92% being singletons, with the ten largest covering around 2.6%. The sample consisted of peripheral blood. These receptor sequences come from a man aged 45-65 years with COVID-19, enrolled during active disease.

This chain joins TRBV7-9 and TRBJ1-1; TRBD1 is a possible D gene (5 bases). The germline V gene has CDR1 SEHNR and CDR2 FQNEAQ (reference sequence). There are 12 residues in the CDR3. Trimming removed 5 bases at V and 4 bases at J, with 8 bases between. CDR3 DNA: TGTGCCAGCAGCATACAGGCCACTGAAGCTTTCTTT. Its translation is CASSIQATEAFF.

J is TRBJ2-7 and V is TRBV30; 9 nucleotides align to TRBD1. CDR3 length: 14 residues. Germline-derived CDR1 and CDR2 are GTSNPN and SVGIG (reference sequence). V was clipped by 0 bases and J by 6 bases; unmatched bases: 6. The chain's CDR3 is CAWSVGTGRVEQYF. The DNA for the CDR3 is TGTGCCTGGAGTGTTGGGACAGGGCGCGTCGAGCAGTACTTC.

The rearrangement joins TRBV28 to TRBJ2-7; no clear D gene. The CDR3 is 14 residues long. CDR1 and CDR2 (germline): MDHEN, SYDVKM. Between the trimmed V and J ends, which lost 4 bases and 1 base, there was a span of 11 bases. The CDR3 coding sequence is TGTGCCAGCAGTTGGTATCGCGGTTCCTACGAGCAGTACTTC. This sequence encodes CASSWYRGSYEQYF.

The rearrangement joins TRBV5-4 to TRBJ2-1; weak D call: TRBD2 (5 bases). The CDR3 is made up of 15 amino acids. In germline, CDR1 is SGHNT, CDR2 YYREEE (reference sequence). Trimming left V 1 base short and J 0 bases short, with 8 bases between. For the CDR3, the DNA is TGTGCCAGCAGCTTGACGGGAAGCTCCTACAATGAGCAGTTCTTC. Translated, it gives CASSLTGSSYNEQFF. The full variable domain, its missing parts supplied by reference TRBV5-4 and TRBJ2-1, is ETGVTQSPTHLIKTRGQQVTLRCSSQSGHNTVSWYQQALGQGPQFIFQYYREEENGRGNFPPRFSGLQFPNYSSELNVNALELDDSALYLCASSLTGSSYNEQFFGPGTRLTVL.

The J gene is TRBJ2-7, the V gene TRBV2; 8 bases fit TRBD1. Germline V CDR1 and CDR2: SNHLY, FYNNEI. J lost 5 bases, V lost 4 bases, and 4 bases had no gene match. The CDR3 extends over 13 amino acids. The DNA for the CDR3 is TGTGCCAGCAGTGTGGACAGGGACAACGAGCAGTACTTC. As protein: CASSVDRDNEQYF.

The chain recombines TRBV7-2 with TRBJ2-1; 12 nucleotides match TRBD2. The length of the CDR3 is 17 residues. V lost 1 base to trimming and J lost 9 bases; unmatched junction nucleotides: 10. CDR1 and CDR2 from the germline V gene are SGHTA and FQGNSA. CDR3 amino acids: CASSLGPTSGSMGEQFF. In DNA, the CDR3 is TGTGCCAGCAGCTTAGGTCCGACTAGCGGGAGTATGGGTGAGCAGTTCTTC.

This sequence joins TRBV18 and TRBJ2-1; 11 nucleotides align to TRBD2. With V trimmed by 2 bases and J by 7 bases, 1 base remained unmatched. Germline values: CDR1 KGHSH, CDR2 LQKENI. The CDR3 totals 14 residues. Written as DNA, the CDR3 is TGTGCCAGCTCACCAGCTAGCGGGGGGAATGAGCAGTTCTTC. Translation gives CASSPASGGNEQFF.

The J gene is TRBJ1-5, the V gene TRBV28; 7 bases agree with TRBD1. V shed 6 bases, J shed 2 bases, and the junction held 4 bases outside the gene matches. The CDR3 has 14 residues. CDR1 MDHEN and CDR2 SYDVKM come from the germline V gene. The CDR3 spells CASRLRGRNQPQHF. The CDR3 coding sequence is TGTGCCAGCAGGTTAAGGGGGCGCAATCAGCCCCAGCATTTT.

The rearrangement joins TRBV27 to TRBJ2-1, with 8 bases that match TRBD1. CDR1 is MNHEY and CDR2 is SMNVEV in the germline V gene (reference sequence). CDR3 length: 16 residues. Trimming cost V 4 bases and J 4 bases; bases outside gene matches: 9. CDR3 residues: CASSSTTGTGYNEQFF. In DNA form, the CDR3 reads TGTGCCAGCAGTTCCACGACCGGGACAGGATACAATGAGCAGTTCTTC.

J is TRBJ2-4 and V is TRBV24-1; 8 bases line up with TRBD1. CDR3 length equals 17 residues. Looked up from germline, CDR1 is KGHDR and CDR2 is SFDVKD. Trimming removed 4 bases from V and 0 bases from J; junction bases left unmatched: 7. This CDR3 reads CATSEGQGPIAKNIQYF. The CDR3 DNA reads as TGTGCCACCAGTGAAGGACAGGGACCAATAGCCAAAAACATTCAGTACTTC.

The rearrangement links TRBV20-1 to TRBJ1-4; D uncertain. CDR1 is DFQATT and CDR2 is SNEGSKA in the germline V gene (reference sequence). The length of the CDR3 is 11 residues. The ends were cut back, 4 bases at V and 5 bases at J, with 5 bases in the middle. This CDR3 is CSAKRNEKLFF. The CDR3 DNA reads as TGCAGTGCTAAGCGGAATGAAAAACTGTTTTTT.

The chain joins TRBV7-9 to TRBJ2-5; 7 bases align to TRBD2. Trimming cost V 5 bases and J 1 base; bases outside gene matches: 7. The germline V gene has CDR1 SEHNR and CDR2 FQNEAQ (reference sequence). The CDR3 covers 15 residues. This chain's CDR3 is CASSGLGTTQETQYF. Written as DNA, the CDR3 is TGTGCCAGCAGCGGGCTTGGGACTACCCAAGAGACCCAGTACTTC.

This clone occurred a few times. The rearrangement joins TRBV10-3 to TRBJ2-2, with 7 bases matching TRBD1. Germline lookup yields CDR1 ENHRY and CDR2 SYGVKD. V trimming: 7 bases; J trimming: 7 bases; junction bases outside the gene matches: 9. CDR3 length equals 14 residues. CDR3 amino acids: CAITPTGLDGELFF. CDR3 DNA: TGTGCCATCACCCCGACAGGGCTTGACGGGGAGCTGTTTTTT.

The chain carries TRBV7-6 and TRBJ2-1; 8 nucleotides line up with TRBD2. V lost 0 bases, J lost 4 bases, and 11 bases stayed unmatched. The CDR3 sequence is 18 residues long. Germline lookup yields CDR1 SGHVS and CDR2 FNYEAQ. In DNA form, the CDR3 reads TGTGCCAGCAGCTTAGCGCTGGGCGGGAGGCGGGTTTACAATGAGCAGTTCTTC. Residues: CASSLALGGRRVYNEQFF. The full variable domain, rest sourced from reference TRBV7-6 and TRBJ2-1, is GAGVSQSPRYKVTKRGQDVALRCDPISGHVSLYWYRQALGQGPEFLTYFNYEAQQDKSGLPNDRFSAERPEGSISTLTIQRTEQRDSAMYRCASSLALGGRRVYNEQFFGPGTRLTVL.

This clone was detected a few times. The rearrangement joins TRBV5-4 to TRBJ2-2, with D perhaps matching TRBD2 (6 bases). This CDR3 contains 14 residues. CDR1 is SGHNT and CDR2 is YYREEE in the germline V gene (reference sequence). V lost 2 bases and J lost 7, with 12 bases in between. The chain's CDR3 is CASSFGGSDGELFF. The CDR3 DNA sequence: TGTGCCAGCAGCTTTGGGGGGTCAGACGGGGAGCTGTTTTTT.

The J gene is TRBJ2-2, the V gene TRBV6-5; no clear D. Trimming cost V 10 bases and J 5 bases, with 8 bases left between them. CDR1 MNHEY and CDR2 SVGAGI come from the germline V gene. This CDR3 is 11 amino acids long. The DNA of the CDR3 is TGTGCCATCTGGCAGACCGGGGAGCTGTTTTTT. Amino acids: CAIWQTGELFF.

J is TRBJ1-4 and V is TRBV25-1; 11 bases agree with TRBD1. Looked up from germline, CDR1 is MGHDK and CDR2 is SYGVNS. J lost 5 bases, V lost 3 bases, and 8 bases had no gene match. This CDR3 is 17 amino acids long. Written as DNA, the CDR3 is TGTGCCAGCAGTGATCCCGGACAGGGGGCGAACAATGAAAAACTGTTTTTT. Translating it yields CASSDPGQGANNEKLFF.

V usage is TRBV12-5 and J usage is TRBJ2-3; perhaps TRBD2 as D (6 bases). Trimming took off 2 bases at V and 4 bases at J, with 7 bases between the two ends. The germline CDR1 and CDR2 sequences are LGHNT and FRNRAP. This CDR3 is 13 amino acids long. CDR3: CASGLWGADTQYF. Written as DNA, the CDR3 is TGTGCTAGTGGTTTGTGGGGGGCAGATACGCAGTATTTT.

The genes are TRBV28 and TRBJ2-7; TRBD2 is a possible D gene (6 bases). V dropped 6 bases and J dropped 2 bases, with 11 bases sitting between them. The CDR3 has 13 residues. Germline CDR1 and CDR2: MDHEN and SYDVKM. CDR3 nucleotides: TGTGCCAGCAGAGCCGGGGGACCCTACGAGCAGTACTTC. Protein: CASRAGGPYEQYF.

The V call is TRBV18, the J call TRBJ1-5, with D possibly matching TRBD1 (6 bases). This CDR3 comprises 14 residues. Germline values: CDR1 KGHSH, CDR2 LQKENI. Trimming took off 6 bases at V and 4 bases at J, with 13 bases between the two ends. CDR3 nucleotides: TGTGCCAGCTCGGGTCAGGGGTCAAATCAGCCCCAGCATTTT. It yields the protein CASSGQGSNQPQHF.

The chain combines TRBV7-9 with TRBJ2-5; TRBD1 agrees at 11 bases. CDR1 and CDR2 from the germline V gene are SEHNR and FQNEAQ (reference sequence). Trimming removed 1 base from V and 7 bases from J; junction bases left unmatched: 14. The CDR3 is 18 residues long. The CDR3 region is CASSLGTGGGQGFGTQYF. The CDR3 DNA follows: TGTGCCAGCAGCTTAGGGACAGGGGGCGGACAAGGATTCGGGACCCAGTACTTC.

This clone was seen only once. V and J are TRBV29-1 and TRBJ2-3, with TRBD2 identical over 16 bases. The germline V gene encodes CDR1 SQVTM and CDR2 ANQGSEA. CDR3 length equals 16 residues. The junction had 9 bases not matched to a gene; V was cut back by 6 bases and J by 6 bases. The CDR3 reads CSVAGTSGRAWDTQYF. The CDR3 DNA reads TGCAGCGTCGCCGGGACTAGCGGGAGGGCATGGGATACGCAGTATTTT.

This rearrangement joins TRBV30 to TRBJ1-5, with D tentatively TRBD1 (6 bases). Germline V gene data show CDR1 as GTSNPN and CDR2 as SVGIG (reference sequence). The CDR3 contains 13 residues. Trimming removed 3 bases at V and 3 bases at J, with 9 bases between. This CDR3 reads CAWSQGSNQPQHF. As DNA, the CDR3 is TGTGCCTGGAGCCAGGGGTCCAATCAGCCCCAGCATTTT.

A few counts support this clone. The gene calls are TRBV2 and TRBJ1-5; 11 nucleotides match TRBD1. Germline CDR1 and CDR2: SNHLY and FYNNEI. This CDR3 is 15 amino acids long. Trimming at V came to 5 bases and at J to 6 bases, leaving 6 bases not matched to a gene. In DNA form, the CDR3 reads TGTGCCAGCAGTCAGGACAGGGGGCAGGCTCAGCCCCAGCATTTT. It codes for CASSQDRGQAQPQHF.

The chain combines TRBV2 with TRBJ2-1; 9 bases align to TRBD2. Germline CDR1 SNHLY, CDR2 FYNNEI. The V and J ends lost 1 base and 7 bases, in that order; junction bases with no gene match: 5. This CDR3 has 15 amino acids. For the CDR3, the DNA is TGTGCCAGCAGTGAAGATTTAGCGGGAGTTAATGAGCAGTTCTTC. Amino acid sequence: CASSEDLAGVNEQFF.

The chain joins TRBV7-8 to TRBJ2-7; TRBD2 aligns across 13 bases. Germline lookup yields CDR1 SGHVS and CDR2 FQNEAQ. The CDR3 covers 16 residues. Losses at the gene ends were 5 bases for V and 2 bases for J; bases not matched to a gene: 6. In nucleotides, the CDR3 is TGTGCCAGCAGCCGAGGGACTAGCGGGGCCACCTACGAGCAGTACTTC. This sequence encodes CASSRGTSGATYEQYF.

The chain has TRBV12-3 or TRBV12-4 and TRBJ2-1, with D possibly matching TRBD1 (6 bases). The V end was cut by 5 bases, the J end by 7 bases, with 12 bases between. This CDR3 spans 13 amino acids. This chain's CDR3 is CASSEQGWNEQFF. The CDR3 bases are TGTGCCAGCAGTGAACAGGGTTGGAATGAGCAGTTCTTC.

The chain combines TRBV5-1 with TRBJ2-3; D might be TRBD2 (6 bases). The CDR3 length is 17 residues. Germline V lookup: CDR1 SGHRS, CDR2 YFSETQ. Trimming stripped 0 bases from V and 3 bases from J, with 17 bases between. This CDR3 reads CASSLGKTRIRTDTQYF. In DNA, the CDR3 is TGCGCCAGCAGCTTGGGAAAGACTAGAATCAGAACAGATACGCAGTATTTT.

CDR3 amino acids: CASRVGGPGEQYF. Here the CDR3 DNA reads TGTGCCAGCCGGGTCGGGGGGCCGGGTGAGCAGTACTTC. The gene calls are TRBV27 and TRBJ2-7; a weak D match, TRBD2 (7 bases). Per germline, CDR1 MNHEY and CDR2 SMNVEV (reference sequence). Deletions cut 8 bases from V and 7 bases from J, with 18 bases between. The CDR3 loop spans 13 amino acids.

The CDR3 bases are TGTGCCAGCAGCCTCGCAGGGACAACTAATGAAAAACTGTTTTTT. Translated, it gives CASSLAGTTNEKLFF. V is TRBV11-2 and J is TRBJ1-4, with D possibly being TRBD1 (5 bases). CDR3 length: 15 residues. V lost 5 bases and J 0 bases, leaving 10 bases between the germline ends. CDR1 is SGHAT and CDR2 is FQNNGV in the germline V gene.